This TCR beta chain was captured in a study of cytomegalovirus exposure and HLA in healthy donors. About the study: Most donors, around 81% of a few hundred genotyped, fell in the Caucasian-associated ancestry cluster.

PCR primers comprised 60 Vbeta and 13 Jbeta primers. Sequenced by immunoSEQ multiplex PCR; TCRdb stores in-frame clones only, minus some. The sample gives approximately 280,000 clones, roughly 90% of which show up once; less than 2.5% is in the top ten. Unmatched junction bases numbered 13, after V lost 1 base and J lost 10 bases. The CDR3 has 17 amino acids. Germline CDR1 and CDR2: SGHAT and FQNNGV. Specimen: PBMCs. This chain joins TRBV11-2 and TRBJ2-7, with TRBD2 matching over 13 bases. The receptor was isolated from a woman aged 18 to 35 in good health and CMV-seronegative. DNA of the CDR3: TGTGCCAGCAGCTTAGTCCCGCACCGACTAGCGGGGGGACTACAGTACTTC. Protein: CASSLVPHRLAGGLQYF.